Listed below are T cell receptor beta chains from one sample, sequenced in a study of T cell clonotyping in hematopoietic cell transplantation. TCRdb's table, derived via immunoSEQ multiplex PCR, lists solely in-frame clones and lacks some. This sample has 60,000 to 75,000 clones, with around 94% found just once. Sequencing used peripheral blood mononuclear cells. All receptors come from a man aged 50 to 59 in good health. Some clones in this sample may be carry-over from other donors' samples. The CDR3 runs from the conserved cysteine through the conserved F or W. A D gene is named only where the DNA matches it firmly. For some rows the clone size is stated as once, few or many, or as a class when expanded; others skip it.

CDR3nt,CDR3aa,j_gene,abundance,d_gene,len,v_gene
TGCAGTGCTAGAGATAAGGCAGGCTCGTTTTTT,CSARDKAGSFF,TRBJ1-4,NA,NA,11,TRBV20-1
TGTGCCAGCAGCTACTACACGGACCGTGCCCAGTACTTC,CASSYYTDRAQYF,TRBJ2-5,NA,NA,13,TRBV7-2
TGTGCCAGTCACCCGGGGGCCAATGGCAATCAGCCCCAGCATTTT,CASHPGANGNQPQHF,TRBJ1-5,NA,NA,15,TRBV6-6
TGTGCCAGCAGCCTTGACGGGCGAGCGGCCCAGCATTTT,CASSLDGRAAQHF,TRBJ1-5,NA,NA,13,TRBV5-6
TGCGCCAGCAGCCAAGCGGCGGGGGGGCAGACAGATACGCAGTATTTT,CASSQAAGGQTDTQYF,TRBJ2-3,NA,TRBD2,16,TRBV4-1
TGTGCCAGCAGCTTAGGAGGCATCCCCTACGAGCAGTACTTC,CASSLGGIPYEQYF,TRBJ2-7,NA,NA,14,TRBV7-9
TGTGCCAGCAGTTACTCATTTAGCGGGGGGGCCACTGAGCAGTTCTTC,CASSYSFSGGATEQFF,TRBJ2-1,few,TRBD2,16,TRBV6-5
TGTGCCAGCAGCCGACAGGGGAGTCGGACTGAAGCTTTCTTT,CASSRQGSRTEAFF,TRBJ1-1,NA,TRBD1,14,TRBV11-3
TGTGCCTGGAGTTCAGCGGAGACAGGGGCTGGAAACACCATATATTTT,CAWSSAETGAGNTIYF,TRBJ1-3,NA,TRBD1,16,TRBV30
TGTGCCAGCGGGAATCTGGACAGCGACAATCAGCCCCAGCATTTT,CASGNLDSDNQPQHF,TRBJ1-5,once,NA,15,TRBV6-1
TGTGCCAGCAGCTTCGGACAGGGCCGCGATTCACCCCTCCACTTT,CASSFGQGRDSPLHF,TRBJ1-6,NA,TRBD1,15,TRBV9
TGTGCCAGCAGTTACGGCCAGGCCGGGGAGAATGAGCAGTTCTTC,CASSYGQAGENEQFF,TRBJ2-1,NA,NA,15,TRBV6-5
TGTGCCAGCAGCTTAATGGGACTAACCACCGGGGAGCTGTTTTTT,CASSLMGLTTGELFF,TRBJ2-2,NA,TRBD2,15,TRBV11-2
TGTGCCAGCAGGCCCTGGATGAACACTGAAGCTTTCTTT,CASRPWMNTEAFF,TRBJ1-1,NA,NA,13,TRBV6-5
TGTGCCAGCAGCGGGGGACAGGGAGGGCCAGGGACCCAGTACTTC,CASSGGQGGPGTQYF,TRBJ2-5,NA,TRBD1,15,TRBV9
TGTGCCAGCAGTGGGACAGGGGGCGGCCAGCCCCAGCATTTT,CASSGTGGGQPQHF,TRBJ1-5,NA,TRBD1,14,TRBV28
TGTGCCAGCAGTAGGGGAGGGCCAGATACGCAGTATTTT,CASSRGGPDTQYF,TRBJ2-3,NA,TRBD2,13,TRBV27
TGTGCCAGCGACAGGGATGGTCAGCCCCAGCATTTT,CASDRDGQPQHF,TRBJ1-5,NA,TRBD1,12,TRBV2
TGTGCCAGCAGTTCAGCGGGTCGCTCTGGCTACACCTTC,CASSSAGRSGYTF,TRBJ1-2,NA,NA,13,TRBV6-5
TGTGCCAGCAGTGATCCAGGACAGGGGATCTCTGGGGCCAACGTCCTGACTTTC,CASSDPGQGISGANVLTF,TRBJ2-6,NA,TRBD1,18,TRBV2
TGTGCCAGCAGCTTCGGAGCGGGAGGGATCGGGGAGCTGTTTTTT,CASSFGAGGIGELFF,TRBJ2-2,NA,TRBD2,15,TRBV5-6
TGCGCCAGCAGTATGGCTAGCGGGGCCTACGAGCAGTACTTC,CASSMASGAYEQYF,TRBJ2-7,NA,TRBD2,14,TRBV5-1
TGCAGTCATGGGACAGGGGAGGGCTACACCTTC,CSHGTGEGYTF,TRBJ1-2,NA,TRBD1,11,TRBV29-1
TGCGCCAGCAGTGAAGGCGGGGGGAGGGGAAAATTGGATACGCAGTATTTT,CASSEGGGRGKLDTQYF,TRBJ2-3,once,TRBD2,17,TRBV10-1
TGTGCCAGCAGTTTATCCGCTAGCGGGGGTGAGACCCAGTACTTC,CASSLSASGGETQYF,TRBJ2-5,NA,TRBD2,15,TRBV27
TGTGCCAGTAGTATGTCGGTTAGCGGGAGGGCCGTGGTAGAGACCCAGTACTTC,CASSMSVSGRAVVETQYF,TRBJ2-5,NA,TRBD2,18,TRBV19
TGTGCCAGTTCCTTCACAGATACGCAGTATTTT,CASSFTDTQYF,TRBJ2-3,NA,NA,11,TRBV19
TGTGCCAGCGAGGGGACCGGGGAGCTGTTTTTT,CASEGTGELFF,TRBJ2-2,NA,NA,11,TRBV5-4
TGTGCCAGCAGCGAACTAGCGGGAATCGACGAGCAGTACTTC,CASSELAGIDEQYF,TRBJ2-7,NA,TRBD2,14,TRBV7-9
TGCGCCAGCAGCTTCGAACAGGGTTACACTGAAGCTTTCTTT,CASSFEQGYTEAFF,TRBJ1-1,NA,NA,14,TRBV5-1
TGTGCCAGCAGTTTACAGGGGGCTATTGAGCAGTACTTC,CASSLQGAIEQYF,TRBJ2-7,NA,TRBD1,13,TRBV6-6